These T cell receptor beta chains were read from a single sample in a study of vaccination effects on CD4 cells after COVID-19. The assay was immunoSEQ multiplex PCR, and TCRdb's table has in-frame clones only and misses some. The sample yields some 17,000 clones, approximately 82% seen once. These receptors are not linked to any known antigen. This specimen consisted of CD4+ T cells from PBMCs cultured with SARS-CoV-2 spike peptides, obtained after COVID-19 vaccination. Receptors originate from a human donor who had a prior SARS-CoV-2 infection. CDR3s include the opening cysteine and the closing phenylalanine or tryptophan. The D gene is left open where the match is weak. Some rows have no size entry. The others give once, few or many, or a class for an expanded clone.

>TRBV11-3|TRBD2|18|TRBJ2-5|NA
CASSLRSPIAGAGETQYF
TGTGCCAGCAGCTTAAGGTCCCCAATAGCGGGAGCGGGGGAGACCCAGTACTTC
>TRBV12-3/TRBV12-4|NA|13|TRBJ1-6|NA
CASSLGGISPLHF
TGTGCCAGCAGTTTAGGAGGGATCTCACCCCTCCACTTT
>TRBV29-1|TRBD1|14|TRBJ1-3|NA
CSGKQGATGNTIYF
TGCAGCGGAAAACAGGGGGCGACTGGAAACACCATATATTTT
>TRBV4-3|NA|16|TRBJ2-1|NA
CASSQVVTQVYNEQFF
TGCGCCAGCAGCCAAGTCGTGACCCAGGTCTACAATGAGCAGTTCTTC
>TRBV11-3|TRBD2|15|TRBJ2-7|NA
CASSLGASGSDEQYF
TGTGCCAGCAGCTTAGGCGCTAGCGGGAGTGACGAGCAGTACTTC
>TRBV7-9|TRBD2|19|TRBJ2-2|NA
CAGSPWTSGRHTNTGELFF
TGTGCCGGCAGCCCCTGGACTAGCGGGAGGCACACGAACACCGGGGAGCTGTTTTTT
>TRBV19|NA|12|TRBJ2-3|NA
CASSVYTDTQYF
TGTGCCAGTAGTGTATACACAGATACGCAGTATTTT
>TRBV2|NA|12|TRBJ2-7|few
CASSSPDGDQYF
TGTGCCAGCAGTTCCCCGGACGGCGATCAGTACTTC
>TRBV6-1|TRBD2|17|TRBJ2-2|NA
CASSELAGGPRRGELFF
TGTGCCAGCAGTGAATTGGCGGGAGGGCCTCGCCGAGGGGAGCTGTTTTTT
>TRBV7-9|NA|15|TRBJ2-3|NA
CASSPMDKSTDTQYF
TGTGCCAGCAGCCCGATGGACAAGAGCACAGATACGCAGTATTTT
>TRBV11-2|NA|13|TRBJ1-6|once
CASSKEANSPLHF
TGTGCCAGCTCTAAAGAGGCTAATTCACCCCTCCACTTT
>TRBV5-5|TRBD1|16|TRBJ1-2|once
CASSLLGGEGSYGYTF
TGTGCCAGCAGCTTGTTAGGGGGCGAGGGGAGCTATGGCTACACCTTC
>TRBV2|NA|14|TRBJ1-1|NA
CASSVVAVNTEAFF
TGTGCCAGCAGTGTCGTGGCGGTGAACACTGAAGCTTTCTTT
>TRBV5-5|TRBD1|14|TRBJ1-1|once
CASGDREGLTEAFF
TGTGCCAGTGGGGACAGGGAAGGTCTCACTGAAGCTTTCTTT
>TRBV5-6|TRBD2|14|TRBJ2-7|NA
CASSLGLAVYEQYF
TGTGCCAGCAGTCTGGGACTAGCGGTCTACGAGCAGTACTTC
>TRBV5-1|NA|13|TRBJ2-7|NA
CASSPIWGHEQYF
TGCGCCAGCAGCCCGATATGGGGCCACGAGCAGTACTTC
>TRBV5-1|TRBD2|15|TRBJ2-7|NA
CASSWGTSGSYEQYF
TGCGCCAGCAGCTGGGGGACTAGCGGGAGTTACGAGCAGTACTTC
>TRBV7-3|TRBD2|15|TRBJ2-1|few
CASSLFLGGGNEQFF
TGTGCCAGCAGCTTATTCCTTGGGGGGGGCAATGAGCAGTTCTTC
>TRBV6-5|TRBD1|13|TRBJ2-7|NA
CASGPGQPYEQYF
TGTGCCAGCGGTCCGGGACAGCCATACGAGCAGTACTTC
>TRBV5-4|NA|15|TRBJ2-7|NA
CASSLAGGLRYEQYF
TGTGCCAGCAGCTTGGCCGGGGGGCTTAGGTACGAGCAGTACTTC
>TRBV6-5|NA|16|TRBJ2-7|NA
CASSYSRGTASYEQYF
TGTGCCAGCAGTTACTCGAGAGGGACCGCTTCCTACGAGCAGTACTTC
>TRBV5-1|NA|16|TRBJ1-2|once
CASSLVQGIGGYGYTF
TGCGCCAGCAGCTTGGTTCAGGGAATAGGGGGATATGGCTACACCTTC
>TRBV3-1/TRBV3-2|NA|11|TRBJ2-7|NA
CASSQGAEQYF
TGTGCCAGCAGCCAGGGGGCCGAGCAGTACTTC
>TRBV5-5|NA|14|TRBJ1-2|NA
CASSLEETIYGYTF
TGTGCCAGCAGCTTGGAGGAGACCATCTATGGCTACACCTTC
>TRBV7-3|NA|13|TRBJ1-3|NA
CASLFYSGNTIYF
TGTGCCAGCCTATTCTACTCTGGAAACACCATATATTTT
>TRBV7-2|TRBD1|14|TRBJ1-2|few
CASSPQTGSYGYTF
TGTGCCAGCAGCCCACAGACAGGGAGTTATGGCTACACCTTC
>TRBV9|NA|16|TRBJ2-3|NA
CASSPHRDHYTDTQYF
TGTGCCAGCAGCCCCCACCGGGACCACTACACAGATACGCAGTATTTT
>TRBV18|NA|14|TRBJ1-1|NA
CASSPKWRDTEAFF
TGTGCCAGCTCACCCAAGTGGAGGGACACTGAAGCTTTCTTT
>TRBV4-3|NA|14|TRBJ1-1|NA
CASSHRQGVGEAFF
TGCGCCAGCAGCCATAGGCAGGGAGTAGGTGAAGCTTTCTTT
>TRBV6-5|NA|14|TRBJ1-1|NA
CASSYSRATLQAFF
TGTGCCAGCAGTTACTCGCGAGCGACCCTGCAGGCTTTCTTT
>TRBV5-1|NA|15|TRBJ1-1|NA
CASSLVAGVETEAFF
TGCGCCAGCAGCTTAGTGGCCGGGGTAGAAACTGAAGCTTTCTTT
>TRBV15|NA|15|TRBJ1-6|NA
CATSRGGNYNSPLHF
TGTGCCACCAGCAGGGGCGGAAACTATAATTCACCCCTCCACTTT
>TRBV7-9|NA|18|TRBJ1-5|few
CASSSTDQAIYLPQPQHF
TGTGCCAGCAGCTCTACCGACCAGGCAATCTACCTCCCACAGCCCCAGCATTTT
>TRBV30|TRBD1|13|TRBJ1-2|few
CARNRDRGFGYTF
TGTGCCCGAAATAGGGACAGGGGGTTTGGCTACACCTTC
>TRBV4-2|TRBD2|18|TRBJ2-5|NA
CASSQTLQGLGHPETQYF
TGTGCCAGCAGCCAAACCCTACAGGGACTAGGGCACCCAGAGACCCAGTACTTC
>TRBV7-2|NA|14|TRBJ2-3|NA
CASSRRWGADTQYF
TGTGCCAGCAGCCGCCGGTGGGGGGCAGATACGCAGTATTTT
>TRBV4-2|NA|16|TRBJ2-2|NA
CASSQVHGGMTGELFF
TGTGCCAGCAGCCAAGTTCATGGGGGGATGACCGGGGAGCTGTTTTTT
>TRBV6-5|NA|12|TRBJ1-4|once
CATTRRGEKLFF
TGTGCCACCACTCGGAGGGGTGAAAAACTGTTTTTT
>TRBV18|NA|12|TRBJ1-4|NA
CASSPGREKLFF
TGTGCCAGCTCACCGGGACGGGAAAAACTGTTTTTT
>TRBV2|NA|13|TRBJ1-1|few
CASSEAGGTEAFF
TGTGCCAGCAGTGAAGCAGGAGGCACTGAAGCTTTCTTT
>TRBV7-2|NA|11|TRBJ2-3|once
CASSLTGPQYF
TGTGCCAGCAGCCTCACCGGGCCGCAGTATTTT
>TRBV2|TRBD2|18|TRBJ2-5|NA
CASSEARASGGHQETQYF
TGTGCCAGCAGTGAAGCTCGGGCTAGCGGGGGCCACCAAGAGACCCAGTACTTC
>TRBV15|NA|17|TRBJ2-7|NA
CATSRDGRGLLSYEQYF
TGTGCCACCAGCAGAGATGGGCGGGGCCTACTCTCCTACGAGCAGTACTTC
>TRBV5-4|NA|14|TRBJ1-1|NA
CASSSAGRRAEAFF
TGTGCCAGCAGTTCGGCCGGGAGGCGGGCTGAAGCTTTCTTT
>TRBV7-3|NA|13|TRBJ2-7|NA
CASSPNWGREQYF
TGTGCCAGCAGCCCTAACTGGGGGAGGGAGCAGTACTTC
>TRBV7-8|NA|16|TRBJ1-5|NA
CASSGNRDFVDQPQHF
TGTGCCAGCAGCGGGAACAGGGACTTTGTTGATCAGCCCCAGCATTTT